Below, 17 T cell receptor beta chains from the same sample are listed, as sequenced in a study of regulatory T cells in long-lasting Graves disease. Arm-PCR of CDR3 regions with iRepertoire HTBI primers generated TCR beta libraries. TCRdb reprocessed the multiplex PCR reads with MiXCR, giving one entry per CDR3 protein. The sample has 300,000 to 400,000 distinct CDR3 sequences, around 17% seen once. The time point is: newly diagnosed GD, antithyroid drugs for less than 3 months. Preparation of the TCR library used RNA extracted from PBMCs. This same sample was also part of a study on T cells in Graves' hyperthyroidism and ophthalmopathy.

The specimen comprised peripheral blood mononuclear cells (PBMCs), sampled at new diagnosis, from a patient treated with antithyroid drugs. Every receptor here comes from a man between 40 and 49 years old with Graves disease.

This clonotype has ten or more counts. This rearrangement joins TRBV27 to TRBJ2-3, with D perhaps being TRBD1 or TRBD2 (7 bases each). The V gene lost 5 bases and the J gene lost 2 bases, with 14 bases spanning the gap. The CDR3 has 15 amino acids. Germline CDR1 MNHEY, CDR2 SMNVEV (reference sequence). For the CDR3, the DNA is TGTGCCAGCAGTGGGGGGGACAGATACACAGATACGCAGTATTTT. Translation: CASSGGDRYTDTQYF.

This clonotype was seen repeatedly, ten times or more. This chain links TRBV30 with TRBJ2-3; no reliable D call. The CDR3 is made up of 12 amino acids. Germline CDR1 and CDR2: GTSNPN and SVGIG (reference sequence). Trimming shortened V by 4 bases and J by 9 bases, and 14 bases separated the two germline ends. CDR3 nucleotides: TGTGCCTGGACGCCCGGGCTAGGGACGCAGTATTTT. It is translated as CAWTPGLGTQYF. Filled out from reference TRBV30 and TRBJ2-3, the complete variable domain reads SQTIHQWPATLVQPVGSPLSLECTVEGTSNPNLYWYRQAAGRGLQLLFYSVGIGQISSEVPQNLSASRPQDRQFILSSKKLLLSDSGFYLCAWTPGLGTQYFGPGTRLTVL.

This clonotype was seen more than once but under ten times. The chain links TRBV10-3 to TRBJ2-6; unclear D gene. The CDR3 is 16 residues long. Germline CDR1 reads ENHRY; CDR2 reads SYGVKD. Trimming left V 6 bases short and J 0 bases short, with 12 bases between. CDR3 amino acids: CAISGRFSSGANVLTF. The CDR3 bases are TGTGCCATCAGCGGACGTTTTAGCTCTGGGGCCAACGTCCTGACTTTC.

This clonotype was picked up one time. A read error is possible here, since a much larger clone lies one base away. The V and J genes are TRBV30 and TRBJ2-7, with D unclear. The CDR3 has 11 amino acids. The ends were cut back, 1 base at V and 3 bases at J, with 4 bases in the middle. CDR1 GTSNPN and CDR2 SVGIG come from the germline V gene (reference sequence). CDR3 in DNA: TGTGCCTGGAGTGAATGCTACGAGCAGTACTTC. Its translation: CAWSECYEQYF.

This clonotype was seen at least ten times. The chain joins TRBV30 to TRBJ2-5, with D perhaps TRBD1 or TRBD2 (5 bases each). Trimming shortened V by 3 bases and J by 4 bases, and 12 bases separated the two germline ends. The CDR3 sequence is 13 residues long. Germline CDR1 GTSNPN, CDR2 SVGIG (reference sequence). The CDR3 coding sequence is TGTGCCTGGAGGTTGACGGGGCCAGAGACCCAGTACTTC. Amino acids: CAWRLTGPETQYF.

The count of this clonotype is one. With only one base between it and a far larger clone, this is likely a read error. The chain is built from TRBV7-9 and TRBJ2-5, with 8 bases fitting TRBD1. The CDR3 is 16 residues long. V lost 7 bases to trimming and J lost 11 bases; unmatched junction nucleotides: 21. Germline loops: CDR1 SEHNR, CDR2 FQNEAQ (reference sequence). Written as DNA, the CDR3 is TGTGCCAGCAAAGGGCCGGGGCAGGGGGCCTACAATGAGCAGTACTTC. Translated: CASKGPGQGAYNEQYF.

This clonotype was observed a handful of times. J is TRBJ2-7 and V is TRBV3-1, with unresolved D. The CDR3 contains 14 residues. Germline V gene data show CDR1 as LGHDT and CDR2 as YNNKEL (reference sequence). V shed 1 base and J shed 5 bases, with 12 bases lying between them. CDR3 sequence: CASSQGGAANEQYF. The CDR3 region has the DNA TGTGCCAGCAGCCAAGGGGGTGCTGCAAACGAGCAGTACTTC.

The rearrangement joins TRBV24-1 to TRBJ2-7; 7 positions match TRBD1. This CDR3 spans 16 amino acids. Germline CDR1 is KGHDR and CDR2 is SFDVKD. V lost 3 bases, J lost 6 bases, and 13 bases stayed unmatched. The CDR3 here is CATSDPRQGARLEQYF. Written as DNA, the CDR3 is TGTGCCACCAGTGATCCCAGACAGGGCGCACGTCTCGAGCAGTACTTC.

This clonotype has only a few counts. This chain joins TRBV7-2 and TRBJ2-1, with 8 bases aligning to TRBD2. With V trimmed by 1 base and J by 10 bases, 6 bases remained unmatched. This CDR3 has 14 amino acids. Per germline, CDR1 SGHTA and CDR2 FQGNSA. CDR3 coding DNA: TGTGCCAGCAGCTTAGAACGGGGGGGCTTCGAGCAGTTCTTC. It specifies CASSLERGGFEQFF.

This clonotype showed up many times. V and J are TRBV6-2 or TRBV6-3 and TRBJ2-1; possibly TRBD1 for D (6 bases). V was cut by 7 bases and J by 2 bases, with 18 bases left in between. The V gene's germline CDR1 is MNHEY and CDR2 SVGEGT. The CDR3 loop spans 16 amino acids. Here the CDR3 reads CASTSDRSYPYNEQFF. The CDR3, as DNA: TGTGCCAGCACCTCGGACAGATCATACCCCTACAATGAGCAGTTCTTC.

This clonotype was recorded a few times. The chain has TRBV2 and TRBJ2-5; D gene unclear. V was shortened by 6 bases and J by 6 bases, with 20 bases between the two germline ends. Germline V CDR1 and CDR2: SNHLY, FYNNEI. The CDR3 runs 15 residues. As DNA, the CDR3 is TGTGCCAGCAGGGCTTTCGCGGCCCTTCAACAGACCCAGTACTTC. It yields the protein CASRAFAALQQTQYF.

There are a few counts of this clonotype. CDR3 nucleotides: TGCAGTGCTAGCCGCACAGATACGCAGTATTTT. The encoded protein is CSASRTDTQYF. The chain uses TRBV20-1 and TRBJ2-3, with unresolved D. CDR1 and CDR2 (germline): DFQATT, SNEGSKA (reference sequence). With 3 bases removed from V and 1 base from J, the gap between germline ends came to 2 bases. The CDR3 length is 11 residues.

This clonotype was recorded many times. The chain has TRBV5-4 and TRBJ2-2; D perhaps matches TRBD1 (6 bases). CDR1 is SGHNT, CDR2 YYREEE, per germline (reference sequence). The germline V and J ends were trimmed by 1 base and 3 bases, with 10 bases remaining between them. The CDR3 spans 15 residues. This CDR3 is CASSLRTADTGELFF. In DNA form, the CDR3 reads TGTGCCAGCAGCTTGAGGACAGCAGACACCGGGGAGCTGTTTTTT.

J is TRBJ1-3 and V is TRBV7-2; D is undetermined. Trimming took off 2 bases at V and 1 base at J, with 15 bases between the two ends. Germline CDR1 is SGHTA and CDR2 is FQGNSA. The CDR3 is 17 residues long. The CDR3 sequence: CASSLHPGRESGNTIYF. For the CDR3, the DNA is TGTGCCAGCAGCTTACACCCAGGCCGAGAATCTGGAAACACCATATATTTT.

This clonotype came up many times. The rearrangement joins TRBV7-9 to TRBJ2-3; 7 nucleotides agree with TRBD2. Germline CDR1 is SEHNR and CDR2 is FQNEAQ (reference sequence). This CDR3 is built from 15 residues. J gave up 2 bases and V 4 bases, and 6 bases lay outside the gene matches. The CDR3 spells CASSSMGRVTDTQYF. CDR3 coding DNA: TGTGCCAGCAGCTCTATGGGGAGGGTCACAGATACGCAGTATTTT.

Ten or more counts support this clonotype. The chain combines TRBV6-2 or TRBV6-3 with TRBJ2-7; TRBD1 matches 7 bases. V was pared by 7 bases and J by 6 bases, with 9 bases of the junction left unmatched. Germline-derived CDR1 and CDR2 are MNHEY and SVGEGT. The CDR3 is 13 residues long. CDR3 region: CASNDRQGLEQYF. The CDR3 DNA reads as TGTGCCAGCAACGACAGACAGGGCCTCGAGCAGTACTTC.

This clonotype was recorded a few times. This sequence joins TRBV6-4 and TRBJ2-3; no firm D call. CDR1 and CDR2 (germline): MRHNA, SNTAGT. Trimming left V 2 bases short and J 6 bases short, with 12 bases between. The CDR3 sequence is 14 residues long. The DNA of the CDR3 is TGTGCCAGCAGTGACGACGGGTTCTCGGATACGCAGTATTTT. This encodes CASSDDGFSDTQYF.